The clone carrying this T cell receptor beta chain was seen only a few times. Its specificity is unknown. This CDR3 is built from 13 residues. Germline loops: CDR1 KGHSY, CDR2 FQNENV. The V end was cut by 3 bases, the J end by 10 bases, with 15 bases between. The primer mix had 60 Vbeta and 13 Jbeta primers. The table came from immunoSEQ multiplex PCR; TCRdb's copy has only in-frame clones and leaves some out. The sample contains 250,000 or so clones, 70% to 90% of which appear only once. These data belong to a study of cytomegalovirus exposure and HLA in healthy donors. Study findings and constraints: Of the V segments, some could not be distinguished, including TRBV6-2 and TRBV6-3, and were excluded. For presence/absence analyses, sequencing depth was assumed to be roughly uniform across donors.

The source material was PBMCs. V and J are TRBV16 and TRBJ1-1, with a weak D call TRBD1 (5 bases). The sequence was obtained from an older woman in good health and CMV-seropositive. The CDR3 sequence is CASSHGGSVGAFF. The CDR3 bases are TGTGCCAGCAGCCACGGGGGGAGTGTAGGAGCTTTCTTT.